This T cell receptor (beta chain) was sequenced for a study of shared clonotypes between healthy human individuals. J lost 7 bases, V lost 6 bases, and 9 bases had no gene match. The CDR3 covers 14 residues. Per germline, CDR1 LNHDA and CDR2 SQIVND (reference sequence). As regards this clone: As yet, its antigen is unknown.

Generated by immunoSEQ multiplex PCR, the TCRdb table keeps only in-frame clones and is missing some. The repertoire holds over a million clones, with around 82% as singletons. Whole-study findings and limits: Among donors, clonotype sharing was expected to be affected by sequencing depth. Only blood was sampled, and tissue TCR repertoires likely differ from blood ones.

CD45RA+ naive and CD45RA-negative memory subsets were separated from CD4+ cells. The sample comprised memory CD4+ T cells from PBMCs. The subset was: CD45RA-negative fraction. The V gene is TRBV19, the J gene TRBJ2-1; 7 nucleotides agree with TRBD1. This receptor was obtained from a man aged 18 to 30 in good health. Some clones in this sample may be carry-over from other donors' samples. The CDR3 region is CASRVTGEINEQFF. Written as DNA, the CDR3 is TGTGCCAGTAGGGTAACAGGGGAAATAAATGAGCAGTTCTTC.